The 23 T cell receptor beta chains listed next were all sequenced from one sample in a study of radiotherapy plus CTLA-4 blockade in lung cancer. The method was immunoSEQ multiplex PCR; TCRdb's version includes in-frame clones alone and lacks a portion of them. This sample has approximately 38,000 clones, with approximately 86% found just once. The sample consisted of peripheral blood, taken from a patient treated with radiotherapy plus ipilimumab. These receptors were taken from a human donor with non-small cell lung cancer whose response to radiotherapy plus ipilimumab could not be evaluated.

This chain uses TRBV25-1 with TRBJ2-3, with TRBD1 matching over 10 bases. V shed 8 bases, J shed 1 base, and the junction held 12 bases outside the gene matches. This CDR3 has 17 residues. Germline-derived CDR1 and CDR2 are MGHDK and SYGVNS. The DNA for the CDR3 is TGTGCCAGCTCCGGGACAGGGGTCACTACAGGCACAGATACGCAGTATTTT. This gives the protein CASSGTGVTTGTDTQYF.

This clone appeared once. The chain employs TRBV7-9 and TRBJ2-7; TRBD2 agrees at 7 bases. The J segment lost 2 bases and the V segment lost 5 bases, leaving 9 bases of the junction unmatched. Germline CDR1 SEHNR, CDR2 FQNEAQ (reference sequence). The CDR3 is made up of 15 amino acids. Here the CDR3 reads CASSEASGQTYEQYF. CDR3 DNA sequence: TGTGCCAGCAGCGAGGCTAGCGGCCAGACCTACGAGCAGTACTTC.

The chain's CDR3 is CASSPGEGIWNTEAFF. In DNA, the CDR3 is TGTGCCAGCTCACCCGGGGAGGGGATATGGAACACTGAAGCTTTCTTT. This sequence joins TRBV18 and TRBJ1-1; a possible D gene is TRBD1 (5 bases). In germline, CDR1 is KGHSH, CDR2 LQKENI. Trimming cost V 3 bases and J 1 base, with 15 bases left between them. CDR3 length: 16 residues. The full variable domain, with the rest looked up from reference TRBV18 and TRBJ1-1, is NAGVMQNPRHLVRRRGQEARLRCSPMKGHSHVYWYRQLPEEGLKFMVYLQKENIIDESGMPKERFSAEFPKEGPSILRIQQVVRGDSAAYFCASSPGEGIWNTEAFFGQGTRLTVV.

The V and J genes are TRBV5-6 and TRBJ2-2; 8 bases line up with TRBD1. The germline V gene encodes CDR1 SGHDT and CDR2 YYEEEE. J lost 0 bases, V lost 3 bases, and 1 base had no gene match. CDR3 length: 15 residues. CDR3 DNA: TGTGCCAGCAGCTGGGACAGGACGAACACCGGGGAGCTGTTTTTT. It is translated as CASSWDRTNTGELFF.

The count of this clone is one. CDR3 DNA: TGCGCCAGCAGGCAAGGGGACTCCTACGAGCAGTACTTC. This sequence encodes CASRQGDSYEQYF. V usage is TRBV5-1 and J usage is TRBJ2-7; possible D gene TRBD1, 5 bases. V lost 5 bases and J lost 0, with 9 bases in between. The length of the CDR3 is 13 residues. Germline loops: CDR1 SGHRS, CDR2 YFSETQ.

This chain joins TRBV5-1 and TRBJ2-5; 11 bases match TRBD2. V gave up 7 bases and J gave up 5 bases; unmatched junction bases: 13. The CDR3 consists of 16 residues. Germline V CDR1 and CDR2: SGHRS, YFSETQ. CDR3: CASDTIAGGPEETQYF. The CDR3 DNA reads TGCGCCAGCGATACAATAGCGGGAGGGCCCGAGGAGACCCAGTACTTC.

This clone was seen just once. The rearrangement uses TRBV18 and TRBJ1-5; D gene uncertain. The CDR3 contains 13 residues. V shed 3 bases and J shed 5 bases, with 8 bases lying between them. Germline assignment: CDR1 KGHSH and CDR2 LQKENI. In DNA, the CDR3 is TGTGCCAGCTCACCCCTGGGAGATCAGCCCCAGCATTTT. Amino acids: CASSPLGDQPQHF.

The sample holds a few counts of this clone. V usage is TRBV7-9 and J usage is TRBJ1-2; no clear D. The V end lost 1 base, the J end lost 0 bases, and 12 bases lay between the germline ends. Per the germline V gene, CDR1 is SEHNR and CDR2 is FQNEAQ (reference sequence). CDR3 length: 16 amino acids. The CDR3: CASSLGRGESNYGYTF. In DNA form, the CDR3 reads TGTGCCAGCAGCTTAGGGCGGGGAGAATCTAACTATGGCTACACCTTC.

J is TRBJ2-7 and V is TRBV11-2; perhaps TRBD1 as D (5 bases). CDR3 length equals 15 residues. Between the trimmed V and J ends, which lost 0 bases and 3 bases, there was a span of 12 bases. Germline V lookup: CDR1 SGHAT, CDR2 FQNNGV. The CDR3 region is CASSLDRYRIYEQYF. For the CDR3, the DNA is TGTGCCAGCAGCTTAGATCGGTACAGGATCTACGAGCAGTACTTC.

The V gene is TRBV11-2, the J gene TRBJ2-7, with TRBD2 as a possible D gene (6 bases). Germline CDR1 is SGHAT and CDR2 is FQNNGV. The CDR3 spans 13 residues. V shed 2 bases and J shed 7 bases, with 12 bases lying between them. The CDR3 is CASSLTGGGEQYF. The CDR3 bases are TGTGCCAGCAGCTTAACCGGGGGTGGTGAGCAGTACTTC.

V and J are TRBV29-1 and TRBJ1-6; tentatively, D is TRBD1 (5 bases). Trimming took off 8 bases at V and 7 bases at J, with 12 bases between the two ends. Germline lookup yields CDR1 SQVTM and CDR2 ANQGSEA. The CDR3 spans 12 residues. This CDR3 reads CSTKGANSPLHF. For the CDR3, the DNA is TGCAGCACCAAAGGGGCCAATTCACCCCTCCACTTT.

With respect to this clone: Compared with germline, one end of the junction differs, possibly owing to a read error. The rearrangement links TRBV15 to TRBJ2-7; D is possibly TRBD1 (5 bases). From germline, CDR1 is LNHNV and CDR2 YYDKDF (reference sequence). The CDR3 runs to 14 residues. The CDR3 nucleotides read TGTGCCACCAGCCCTACCTATGGGGCCTACGGGCAGTACTTC. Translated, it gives CATSPTYGAYGQYF.

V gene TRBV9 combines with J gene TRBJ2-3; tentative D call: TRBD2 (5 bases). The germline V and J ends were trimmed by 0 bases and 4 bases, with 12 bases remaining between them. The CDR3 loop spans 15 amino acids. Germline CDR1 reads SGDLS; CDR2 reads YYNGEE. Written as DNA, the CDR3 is TGTGCCAGCAGCGTAGTTCCATCGCGGGCAGATACGCAGTATTTT. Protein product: CASSVVPSRADTQYF.

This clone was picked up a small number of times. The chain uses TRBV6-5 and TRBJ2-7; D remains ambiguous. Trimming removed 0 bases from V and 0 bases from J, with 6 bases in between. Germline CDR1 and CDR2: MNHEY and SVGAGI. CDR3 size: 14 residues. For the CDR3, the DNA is TGTGCCAGCAGTTACTCGGGCACCTCCTACGAGCAGTACTTC. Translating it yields CASSYSGTSYEQYF.

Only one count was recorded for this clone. CDR3 in amino acids: CASRMGVYNEQFF. CDR3 DNA: TGTGCCAGCAGAATGGGAGTCTACAATGAGCAGTTCTTC. The J gene is TRBJ2-1, the V gene TRBV27; tentative D call: TRBD2 (5 bases). The CDR3 runs to 13 residues. Trimming pared 6 bases from V and 3 bases from J, leaving 9 bases between. Germline V gives CDR1 MNHEY, CDR2 SMNVEV (reference sequence).

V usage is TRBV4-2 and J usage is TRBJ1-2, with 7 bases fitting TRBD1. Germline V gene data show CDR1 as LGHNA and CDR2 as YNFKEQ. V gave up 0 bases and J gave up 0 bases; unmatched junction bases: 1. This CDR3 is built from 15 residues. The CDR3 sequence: CASSQDRGANYGYTF. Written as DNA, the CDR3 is TGTGCCAGCAGCCAAGACAGGGGGGCTAACTATGGCTACACCTTC.

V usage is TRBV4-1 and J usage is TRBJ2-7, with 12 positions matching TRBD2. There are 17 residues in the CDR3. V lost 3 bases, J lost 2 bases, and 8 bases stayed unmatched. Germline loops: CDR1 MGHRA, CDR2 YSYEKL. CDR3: CASSQIGRLAGAYEQYF. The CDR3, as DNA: TGCGCCAGCAGCCAGATCGGTAGACTAGCGGGGGCCTACGAGCAGTACTTC.

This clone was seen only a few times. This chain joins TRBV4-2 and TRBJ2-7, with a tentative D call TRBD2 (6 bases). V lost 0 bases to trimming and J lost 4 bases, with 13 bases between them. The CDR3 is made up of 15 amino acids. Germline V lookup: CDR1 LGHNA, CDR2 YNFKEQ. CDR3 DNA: TGTGCCAGCAGCCAAGAGTCCTCGGGGGTGTACGAGCAGTACTTC. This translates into CASSQESSGVYEQYF.

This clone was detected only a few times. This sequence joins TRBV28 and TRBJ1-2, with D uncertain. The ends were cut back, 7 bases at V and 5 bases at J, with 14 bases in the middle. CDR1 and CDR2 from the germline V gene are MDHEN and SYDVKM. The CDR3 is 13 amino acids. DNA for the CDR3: TGTGCCAGCACCTACCCCCGGGGATATGGCTACACCTTC. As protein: CASTYPRGYGYTF.

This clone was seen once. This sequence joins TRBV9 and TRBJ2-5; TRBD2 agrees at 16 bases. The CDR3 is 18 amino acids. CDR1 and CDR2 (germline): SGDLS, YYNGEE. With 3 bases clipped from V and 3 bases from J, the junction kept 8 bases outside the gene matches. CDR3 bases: TGTGCCAGCAGCGAGGGACTAGCGGGAGGGTTAAGAAAAGAGACCCAGTACTTC. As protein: CASSEGLAGGLRKETQYF.

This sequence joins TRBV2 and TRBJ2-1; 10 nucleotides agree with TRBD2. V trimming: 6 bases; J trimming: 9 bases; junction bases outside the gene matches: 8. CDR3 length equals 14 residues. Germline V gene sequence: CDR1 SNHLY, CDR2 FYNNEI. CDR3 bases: TGTGCCAGCAGCAGACTAGCGGGCTTTGTTGAGCAGTTCTTC. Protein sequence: CASSRLAGFVEQFF.

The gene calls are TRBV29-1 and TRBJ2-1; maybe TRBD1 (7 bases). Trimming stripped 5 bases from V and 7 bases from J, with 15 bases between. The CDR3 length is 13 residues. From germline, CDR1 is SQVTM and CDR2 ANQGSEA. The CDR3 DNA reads TGCAGCGTTCGGCAGGGGGAGGTAAATGAGCAGTTCTTC. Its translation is CSVRQGEVNEQFF.

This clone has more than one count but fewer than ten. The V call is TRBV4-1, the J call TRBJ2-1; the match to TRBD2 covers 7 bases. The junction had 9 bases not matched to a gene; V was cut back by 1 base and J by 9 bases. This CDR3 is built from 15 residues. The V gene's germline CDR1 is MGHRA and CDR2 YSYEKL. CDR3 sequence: CASSQGTSLQSEQFF. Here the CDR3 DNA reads TGCGCCAGCAGCCAAGGGACTAGTCTACAATCTGAGCAGTTCTTC.